This entry is about one T cell receptor (beta chain). The data belong to a study of blood T cell repertoires in COVID-19. About the study: Sources were T cells, B-cell-depleted T cells, or PBMCs; the material itself was cDNA or gDNA.

TCRdb's table, derived via immunoSEQ multiplex PCR, lists solely in-frame clones and lacks some. The sample lists around 480,000 clones, about 85% occurring once. The ends were cut back, 4 bases at V and 6 bases at J, with 12 bases in the middle. Germline V gene lookup returns CDR1 MGHDK and CDR2 SYGVNS. This CDR3 has 13 residues. Participants were placed into cohorts based on the clinical history they reported. The chain carries TRBV25-1 and TRBJ1-2; tentative D call: TRBD1 (5 bases). The clonotype comes from a young woman who had recovered from COVID-19. Material for sequencing was PBMCs or T cells enriched from blood (not recorded which). The chain's CDR3 is CASSGGRIDGYTF. The CDR3 region has the DNA TGTGCCAGCAGTGGGGGCCGGATTGATGGCTACACCTTC.